This T cell receptor beta chain was retrieved from a study of T cells in Graves' hyperthyroidism and ophthalmopathy. About the research overall: Once the initial diagnosis was made, peripheral blood was obtained before any treatment. Study results and caveats: The blood repertoire included most of the expanded thyroid clonotypes above 0.001.

The ends were cut back, 1 base at V and 4 bases at J, with 13 bases in the middle. Germline CDR1 is MGHRA and CDR2 is YSYEKL. The CDR3 length is 15 residues. Using RNA transcripts as the source, TCR beta CDR3 regions were amplified. In the first-round RT-PCR of the TCR CDR3, the HTBI primer set was used. TCRdb independently ran MiXCR on the multiplex PCR reads; one entry per CDR3 protein. The sample lists about 720,000 distinct CDR3 sequences; about a sixth were seen once. With respect to this clonotype: Its antigen is not known.

Stable Graves' hyperthyroidism meant no ophthalmopathy progression within 18 months. For the diagnoses, clinical symptoms, serum thyroxine and TRAb, thyroid ultrasound and orbital computed tomography were used. This chain joins TRBV4-1 and TRBJ1-2; possible D gene TRBD1, 6 bases. The sequenced sample was blood. The TCR originated in a man between 18 and 35 years old with Graves' hyperthyroidism. DNA for the CDR3: TGCGCCAGCAGCCAAGTGGGGGCCAGGGCCTATGGCTACACCTTC. It is translated as CASSQVGARAYGYTF.